The entry below gives a single T cell receptor beta chain sequence along with its context. V was pared by 3 bases and J by 6 bases, with 16 bases between. Germline V gene lookup returns CDR1 SGHNT and CDR2 YYREEE (reference sequence). The CDR3 runs to 14 residues. TCRdb's copy holds only in-frame clones and misses some; the assay was immunoSEQ multiplex PCR. The sample holds about 88,000 clones, about nine tenths seen once. This record belongs to a study of technical replicates of blood from a handful of donors. Specimen: T cells isolated from PBMCs. The sequence came from a human donor in good health. The J gene is TRBJ2-7, the V gene TRBV5-4, with D possibly TRBD1 on 6 matching bases. CDR3 loop: CASSSNRDGREQYF. DNA for the CDR3: TGTGCCAGCAGCTCTAACAGGGATGGTCGCGAGCAGTACTTC.